This T cell receptor beta chain was retrieved from a study of cytomegalovirus exposure and HLA in healthy donors. Overall study: In a previous analysis, approximately 110 million unique TCR beta sequences were found from approximately 180 million T cells.

From germline, CDR1 is ENHRY and CDR2 SYGVKD. The length of the CDR3 is 12 residues. V shed 2 bases and J shed 11 bases, with 10 bases lying between them. In regard to this clone: The antigen is unknown.

13 Jbeta primers and 60 Vbeta primers were used for the PCR. The assay was immunoSEQ multiplex PCR, and TCRdb's table has in-frame clones only and misses some. This table holds 98,000 or so clones, roughly 80% found once. Broader study findings: In a later analysis, parvovirus B19, influenza, CMV and Epstein-Barr virus appeared linked to several top co-occurrence clusters. Most TCR sequences were uncommon, yet certain public TCRs appeared in many donors.

This chain connects TRBV10-3 to TRBJ2-4, with D possibly TRBD1 on 7 matching bases. Specimen: PBMCs. The sequence came from a female donor in good health and CMV-seronegative. The CDR3 region is CAISEGGTVQYF. CDR3 nucleotides: TGTGCCATCAGTGAGGGGGGGACAGTTCAGTACTTC.